The 11 T cell receptor beta chains below come from one sample, sequenced in a study of human CD8 memory T cell subsets. Researchers made TCR beta libraries via UMI-labeled 5' RACE. TCRdb reprocessed the 5' RACE reads; each CDR3 protein has one entry and no DNA is given. The table for this sample gives over 5,000 distinct CDR3 sequences. Sequencing was performed on CD8+ T cells from PBMCs. These receptors were collected from a human donor in good health.

By frequency, this clonotype is large. V is TRBV23-1 and J is TRBJ2-7; TCRdb picks TRBD1, but there is no DNA to check that call. TRBV23-1 is an open reading frame, and its role is uncertain. The CDR3 contains 13 residues. CDR3 sequence reads: CASSQSSRHEQYF.

The rearrangement uses TRBV9 and TRBJ2-7; TCRdb proposes TRBD1, but this gene call is untestable without DNA. This CDR3 spans 13 amino acids. CDR1 is SGDLS, CDR2 YYNGEE, per germline. CDR3 residues: CASSSQRGHEQYF.

The chain joins TRBV29-1 to TRBJ2-1. This CDR3 has 12 residues. The V gene's germline CDR1 is SQVTM and CDR2 ANQGSEA. CDR3 sequence reads: CSALPISGEQFF.

V and J are TRBV7-9 and TRBJ1-2; as DNA is missing, the TRBD1 call by TCRdb cannot be tested. The germline V gene has CDR1 SEHNR and CDR2 FQNEAQ (reference sequence). The CDR3 length is 14 residues. The CDR3 loop is CASSFEQGAYGYTF.

This chain joins TRBV21-1 and TRBJ1-5. TRBV21-1 is noted as a pseudogene. The CDR3 is made up of 15 amino acids. CDR3 amino acids: CASSLGGYRNQPQHF.

This rearrangement joins TRBV2 to TRBJ1-3; there is no DNA to check the TCRdb D call of TRBD1. This CDR3 comprises 17 residues. Germline V gives CDR1 SNHLY, CDR2 FYNNEI. The CDR3 loop is CASSEMDPSNSGNTIYF.

The chain carries TRBV4-2 and TRBJ2-5; TCRdb picks TRBD1, but there is no DNA to check that call. This CDR3 comprises 16 residues. Per germline, CDR1 LGHNA and CDR2 YNFKEQ. The CDR3 loop reads CASSQGGTGAQETQYF.

V and J are TRBV9 and TRBJ2-1; the D call of TRBD2 rests on TCRdb alone, since no DNA is present to check it. The germline CDR1 and CDR2 sequences are SGDLS and YYNGEE. The CDR3 is 13 residues long. CDR3 loop: CASSAEGLAEQFF.

The V and J genes are TRBV27 and TRBJ2-1; the TCRdb D gene call, TRBD1, has no DNA to confirm it. This CDR3 contains 15 residues. The germline gives CDR1 MNHEY, CDR2 SMNVEV (reference sequence). CDR3 sequence: CASSLVPNSYNEQFF.

This chain uses TRBV29-1 with TRBJ2-1. This CDR3 comprises 13 residues. Germline assignment: CDR1 SQVTM and CDR2 ANQGSEA. The CDR3 loop is CSVEIPAPNEQFF.

The V call is TRBV7-2, the J call TRBJ1-2; the D call of TRBD1 rests on TCRdb alone, since no DNA is present to check it. Germline V lookup: CDR1 SGHTA, CDR2 FQGNSA. The CDR3 is 15 residues long. The CDR3 spells CASSDEPPANYGYTF.